The 19 T cell receptor beta chains presented below share a single source sample, sequenced in a study of T-cell reconstitution after alpha-beta-depleted transplantation in children. Unique molecular identifiers were incorporated when the TCRbeta library was constructed. TCRdb reprocessed the PCR reads with MiXCR, giving one entry per CDR3 protein. This table holds over 150,000 distinct CDR3 sequences, approximately 6.9% found once. Sequencing used PBMCs, obtained before TCRalphabeta/CD19-depleted stem cell transplant. These receptors were collected from a boy aged 2-15 years with acute lymphoblastic leukemia, due to receive a stem cell transplant.

This clonotype was counted at least ten times. The chain is built from TRBV6-2 or TRBV6-3 and TRBJ2-1; TRBD2 matches 14 bases. Germline V gives CDR1 MNHEY, CDR2 SVGEGT. CDR3 length: 14 amino acids. J lost 11 bases, V lost 2 bases, and 2 bases had no gene match. The CDR3 protein is CASSYGTSGGQQFF. In DNA, the CDR3 is TGTGCCAGCAGTTACGGGACTAGCGGGGGCCAGCAGTTCTTC.

A few counts support this clonotype. This chain connects TRBV6-2 or TRBV6-3 to TRBJ2-3; a possible D gene is TRBD2 (7 bases). Germline lookup yields CDR1 MNHEY and CDR2 SVGEGT. The CDR3 spans 16 residues. V was pared by 2 bases and J by 2 bases, with 14 bases between. CDR3 DNA sequence: TGTGCCAGCAGTTACGAGGCGGGGGCCGTCACAGATACGCAGTATTTT. This encodes CASSYEAGAVTDTQYF.

The gene calls are TRBV11-2 and TRBJ1-2; TRBD1 is a possible D gene (6 bases). This CDR3 contains 14 residues. Germline CDR1 SGHAT, CDR2 FQNNGV. V was shortened by 3 bases and J by 6 bases, with 14 bases between the two germline ends. The CDR3 nucleotides read TGTGCCAGCAGCTTTTCGGGGGGCGGAAATGGCTACACCTTC. Encoded protein: CASSFSGGGNGYTF.

This clonotype was counted many times. V and J are TRBV2 and TRBJ2-5; D ambiguous. CDR3 length equals 8 residues. The germline V gene encodes CDR1 SNHLY and CDR2 FYNNEI. V was trimmed by 5 bases and J by 13 bases, leaving 5 bases between them. CDR3 amino acids: CASSPWYF. CDR3 bases: TGTGCCAGCAGTCCATGGTACTTC. Variable domain in full (rest from reference TRBV2 and TRBJ2-5): EPEVTQTPSHQVTQMGQEVILRCVPISNHLYFYWYRQILGQKVEFLVSFYNNEISEKSEIFDDQFSVERPDGSNFTLKIRSTKLEDSAMYFCASSPWYFGPGTRLLVL.

CDR3 region: CASSYPGEGPKNIQYF. The CDR3, as DNA: TGTGCCAGCAGTTACCCCGGGGAGGGACCCAAAAACATTCAGTACTTC. The chain joins TRBV6-2 or TRBV6-3 to TRBJ2-4; 7 bases map to TRBD2. The trim removed 2 bases at V and 2 bases at J, leaving 6 bases unmatched. The CDR3 contains 16 residues. Germline V gene lookup returns CDR1 MNHEY and CDR2 SVGEGT.

This clonotype was observed at least ten times. This chain joins TRBV28 and TRBJ2-1; 9 bases are a match to TRBD2. J was trimmed by 10 bases and V by 2 bases; bases with no gene match: 6. The CDR3 is 14 residues long. Germline V gene sequence: CDR1 MDHEN, CDR2 SYDVKM. The CDR3 coding sequence is TGTGCCAGCAGTTTAGCGGGAGGGCCTAGGGAGCAGTTCTTC. Translation gives CASSLAGGPREQFF.

There are many counts of this clonotype. The chain uses TRBV3-1 and TRBJ2-1; possible D gene TRBD1, 6 bases. Germline-derived CDR1 and CDR2 are LGHDT and YNNKEL (reference sequence). V was pared by 11 bases and J by 0 bases, with 20 bases between. This CDR3 region has 16 residues. The CDR3 coding sequence is TGTGCCTGGCGGACAGACCCTGTGAGCTCCTACAATGAGCAGTTCTTC. Translation gives CAWRTDPVSSYNEQFF.

This clonotype has ten or more counts. J is TRBJ2-1 and V is TRBV15; 7 nucleotides line up with TRBD2. Germline CDR1 is LNHNV and CDR2 is YYDKDF (reference sequence). The V and J ends lost 4 bases and 7 bases, in that order; junction bases with no gene match: 7. The length of the CDR3 is 14 residues. As DNA, the CDR3 is TGTGCCACCAGCATTCAGCGGGGTTTGAATGAGCAGTTCTTC. It is translated as CATSIQRGLNEQFF.

This clonotype was seen repeatedly, ten times or more. CDR3 in amino acids: CASRPGTASYEQYF. CDR3 nucleotides: TGCGCCAGCAGACCCGGGACGGCCTCCTACGAGCAGTACTTC. This chain connects TRBV5-1 to TRBJ2-7; D might be TRBD1 or TRBD2, each matching 5 bases. With 5 bases removed from V and 0 bases from J, the gap between germline ends came to 12 bases. This CDR3 has 14 residues. Germline lookup yields CDR1 SGHRS and CDR2 YFSETQ. Supplemented by reference TRBV5-1 and TRBJ2-7, the full variable domain reads KAGVTQTPRYLIKTRGQQVTLSCSPISGHRSVSWYQQTPGQGLQFLFEYFSETQRNKGNFPGRFSGRQFSNSRSEMNVSTLELGDSALYLCASRPGTASYEQYFGPGTRLTVT.

This chain links TRBV28 with TRBJ2-1; TRBD2 aligns across 15 bases. V lost 8 bases and J lost 6; bases outside the gene matches: 2. The V gene's germline CDR1 is MDHEN and CDR2 SYDVKM. The CDR3 extends over 14 amino acids. CDR3 coding DNA: TGTGCCAGCGAGGGACTAGCGGGAGGCAATGAGCAGTTCTTC. Its translation: CASEGLAGGNEQFF. The full variable domain, completed using reference TRBV28 and TRBJ2-1, is DVKVTQSSRYLVKRTGEKVFLECVQDMDHENMFWYRQDPGLGLRLIYFSYDVKMKEKGDIPEGYSVSREKKERFSLILESASTNQTSMYLCASEGLAGGNEQFFGPGTRLTVL.

V and J are TRBV7-2 and TRBJ2-2; 7 nucleotides align to TRBD1. V gave up 5 bases and J gave up 6 bases; unmatched junction bases: 6. Germline V lookup: CDR1 SGHTA, CDR2 FQGNSA. CDR3 length: 14 amino acids. The CDR3, as DNA: TGTGCCAGCAGCGGTAAAACAGGGGCCGGGGAGCTGTTTTTT. This sequence encodes CASSGKTGAGELFF. Based on the CDR3 plus reference TRBV7-2 and TRBJ2-2, the full variable domain is GAGVSQSPSNKVTEKGKDVELRCDPISGHTALYWYRQSLGQGLEFLIYFQGNSAPDKSGLPSDRFSAERTGGSVSTLTIQRTQQEDSAVYLCASSGKTGAGELFFGEGSRLTVL.

This clonotype was seen a handful of times. The chain has TRBV20-1 and TRBJ1-2; possible D gene TRBD1, 6 bases. The germline CDR1 and CDR2 sequences are DFQATT and SNEGSKA (reference sequence). This CDR3 contains 15 residues. V was shortened by 5 bases and J by 3 bases, with 19 bases between the two germline ends. The CDR3 is CSAPDTDRPYYGYTF. Written as DNA, the CDR3 is TGCAGTGCTCCTGATACTGACAGGCCCTACTATGGCTACACCTTC.

The table lists this clonotype with many counts. J is TRBJ2-5 and V is TRBV5-1; 9 bases are shared with TRBD1. Germline V lookup: CDR1 SGHRS, CDR2 YFSETQ. This CDR3 is built from 15 residues. The J segment lost 5 bases and the V segment lost 4 bases, leaving 9 bases of the junction unmatched. The CDR3 DNA sequence: TGCGCCAGCAGCACCGGGACAGGGAGGTTGGAGACCCAGTACTTC. Protein: CASSTGTGRLETQYF.

This clonotype occurred many times. V usage is TRBV28 and J usage is TRBJ2-7; 11 bases agree with TRBD1. This CDR3 comprises 15 residues. The germline CDR1 and CDR2 sequences are MDHEN and SYDVKM. The junction had 8 bases not matched to a gene; V was cut back by 6 bases and J by 4 bases. CDR3 residues: CASRDPGTGGYEQYF. The CDR3 region has the DNA TGTGCCAGCAGAGACCCCGGGACAGGGGGATACGAGCAGTACTTC.

This clonotype occurred many times. This chain uses TRBV29-1 with TRBJ2-1, with D perhaps matching TRBD2 (5 bases). The CDR3 runs 13 residues. V was shortened by 7 bases and J by 4 bases, with 14 bases between the two germline ends. CDR1 SQVTM and CDR2 ANQGSEA come from the germline V gene. The chain's CDR3 is CSATGRAYNEQFF. CDR3 nucleotide sequence: TGCAGCGCCACGGGAAGAGCTTACAATGAGCAGTTCTTC.

The chain links TRBV12-3 or TRBV12-4 to TRBJ1-3; TRBD1 matches 7 bases. The CDR3 contains 14 residues. Trimming took 9 bases from V and 4 from J; bases not matched to a gene: 9. CDR3 residues: CASGSDRSGNTIYF. The CDR3, as DNA: TGTGCCAGTGGCTCGGACAGGTCCGGAAACACCATATATTTT.

There are many counts of this clonotype. This chain uses TRBV10-2 with TRBJ2-2; no clear D. The CDR3 consists of 12 residues. V was trimmed by 8 bases and J by 7 bases, leaving 11 bases between them. Germline CDR1 is WSHSY and CDR2 is SAAADI. In DNA, the CDR3 is TGCGCCAGCGCTATAGTGGTCGGGGAGCTGTTTTTT. As protein: CASAIVVGELFF.

The rearrangement links TRBV30 to TRBJ2-1; the match to TRBD2 covers 8 bases. The CDR3 consists of 14 residues. J gave up 5 bases and V 1 base, and 4 bases lay outside the gene matches. Germline V gene data show CDR1 as GTSNPN and CDR2 as SVGIG (reference sequence). In DNA form, the CDR3 reads TGTGCCTGGAGTGACGCGACTAGCGACAATGAGCAGTTCTTC. This encodes CAWSDATSDNEQFF.

In this sample, this clonotype turned up many times. The V call is TRBV14, the J call TRBJ2-5, with no clear D. CDR1 is SGHDN and CDR2 is FVKESK in the germline V gene. The V and J ends lost 4 bases and 7 bases respectively, with 22 bases between them. The CDR3 consists of 16 residues. The CDR3 region is CASSPDLTGRKATQYF. The CDR3 region has the DNA TGTGCCAGCAGCCCCGATTTAACCGGACGGAAAGCGACCCAGTACTTC.